Presented here are 26 T cell receptor beta chains from one specimen sequenced in a study of PD-1 blockade in classical Hodgkin lymphoma (dated by TCRdb to 2020 to 2022). The library relied on the immunoSEQ multiplex PCR assay. TCRdb mirrors the immuneACCESS table, restricted to in-frame sequences. Some clones are absent from its copies; in checked studies, under half trace to an unresolved V gene, and the reason for the others is unknown. In all, the sample holds about 28,000 clones, and 70% to 80% of those were seen once. The ten largest clones take up roughly 0.52% of the sample. Sample time point, as interpreted from the label and publication: cycle 4 day 1 (C4D1), after 6 weeks of nivolumab. All trial patients had relapsed after autologous stem cell transplantation, with cohorts A, B and C differing in prior brentuximab vedotin exposure. CD4+ T cells were purified from thawed PBMCs by magnetic negative selection with a Miltenyi CD4+ T cell isolation kit.

The starting material was CD4+ T cells from blood, obtained before the fourth cycle of nivolumab. The receptors were gathered from a human donor with classical Hodgkin lymphoma.

The chain couples TRBV7-2 to TRBJ1-1, with D maybe TRBD1 (5 bases). CDR1 is SGHTA and CDR2 is FQGNSA in the germline V gene. V shed 0 bases and J shed 7 bases, with 12 bases lying between them. This CDR3 has 14 amino acids. The CDR3: CASSLAWGRGEAFF. Here the CDR3 DNA reads TGTGCCAGCAGCTTAGCTTGGGGAAGGGGTGAAGCTTTCTTT.

In nucleotides, the CDR3 is TGTGCCAGTAGTACGGGGAACAACTATGGCTACACCTTC. Its translation is CASSTGNNYGYTF. The rearrangement links TRBV19 to TRBJ1-2, with D unclear. The CDR3 runs to 13 residues. Germline CDR1 LNHDA, CDR2 SQIVND (reference sequence). The V end was cut by 4 bases, the J end by 2 bases, with 8 bases between.

The chain is built from TRBV28 and TRBJ1-5, with 7 bases fitting TRBD1. The CDR3 length is 14 residues. V lost 6 bases to trimming and J lost 7 bases; unmatched junction nucleotides: 9. CDR1 MDHEN and CDR2 SYDVKM come from the germline V gene. The CDR3 nucleotides are TGTGCCAGCAGCCAGGGGGGTCGTCGCCAGCCCCAGCATTTT. This sequence encodes CASSQGGRRQPQHF.

The chain joins TRBV7-2 to TRBJ2-7, with D maybe TRBD1 (6 bases). This CDR3 has 15 amino acids. In germline, CDR1 is SGHTA, CDR2 FQGNSA. Trimming took off 2 bases at V and 3 bases at J, with 14 bases between the two ends. CDR3 nucleotides: TGTGCCAGCAGCTTAATGTCGGCAGGGGACTACGAGCAGTACTTC. Its translation is CASSLMSAGDYEQYF.

This rearrangement joins TRBV28 to TRBJ1-2; D is unclear. The CDR3 has 14 amino acids. The germline V gene has CDR1 MDHEN and CDR2 SYDVKM. With 6 bases removed from V and 4 bases from J, the gap between germline ends came to 15 bases. The CDR3 coding sequence is TGTGCCAGCAGCCGGGGTGGGCCTTTCTATGGCTACACCTTC. Translation: CASSRGGPFYGYTF.

This chain connects TRBV4-2 to TRBJ2-2, with D perhaps TRBD1 (6 bases). The V gene lost 3 bases and the J gene lost 0 bases, with 14 bases spanning the gap. The CDR3 spans 17 residues. The germline CDR1 and CDR2 sequences are LGHNA and YNFKEQ. CDR3 nucleotide sequence: TGTGCCAGCAGCCAGGCAGGGGCCCTAGCGAACACCGGGGAGCTGTTTTTT. It translates to CASSQAGALANTGELFF.

The chain links TRBV2 to TRBJ2-3; either TRBD1 or TRBD2 may supply D (5 bases each). Germline V gene lookup returns CDR1 SNHLY and CDR2 FYNNEI. The CDR3 covers 14 residues. V shed 3 bases and J shed 5 bases, with 12 bases lying between them. CDR3 DNA sequence: TGTGCCAGCAGTGATTTGGGGGTTGGAGATACGCAGTATTTT. This sequence encodes CASSDLGVGDTQYF.

This clone has only a few counts. The chain has TRBV5-4 and TRBJ1-6; D gene unclear. V was clipped by 0 bases and J by 4 bases, with 8 bases between them. The CDR3 is made up of 15 amino acids. Germline CDR1 is SGHNT and CDR2 is YYREEE (reference sequence). The CDR3 protein is CASSLVGIYNSPLHF. The CDR3, as DNA: TGTGCCAGCAGCTTGGTGGGGATTTATAATTCACCCCTCCACTTT. The full variable domain, its missing parts supplied by reference TRBV5-4 and TRBJ1-6, is ETGVTQSPTHLIKTRGQQVTLRCSSQSGHNTVSWYQQALGQGPQFIFQYYREEENGRGNFPPRFSGLQFPNYSSELNVNALELDDSALYLCASSLVGIYNSPLHFGNGTRLTVT.

The chain joins TRBV7-8 to TRBJ1-2; no clear D gene. Trimming removed 1 base at V and 0 bases at J, with 9 bases between. This CDR3 has 15 residues. CDR1 is SGHVS and CDR2 is FQNEAQ in the germline V gene. CDR3 sequence (DNA): TGTGCCAGCAGCTTAGATGAGATCGCTAACTATGGCTACACCTTC. It specifies CASSLDEIANYGYTF.

This chain links TRBV5-8 with TRBJ2-7; unclear D gene. Germline CDR1 and CDR2: SGHTS and YDEGEE. Trimming cost V 0 bases and J 9 bases, with 16 bases left between them. The CDR3 is 14 amino acids. The DNA of the CDR3 is TGTGCCAGCAGCTTGGAGGCAGGCGGCATTGGGCAGTACTTC. Translated, it gives CASSLEAGGIGQYF.

The chain recombines TRBV5-4 with TRBJ2-7; possibly TRBD1 for D (5 bases). The V gene lost 0 bases and the J gene lost 3 bases, with 10 bases spanning the gap. The CDR3 extends over 14 amino acids. Germline CDR1 and CDR2: SGHNT and YYREEE (reference sequence). The CDR3 loop is CASSLGQGHYEQYF. The CDR3 region has the DNA TGTGCCAGCAGCTTGGGGCAGGGCCACTACGAGCAGTACTTC.

This chain joins TRBV5-1 and TRBJ2-3; no clear D. Germline CDR1 is SGHRS and CDR2 is YFSETQ. V was trimmed by 0 bases and J by 6 bases, leaving 11 bases between them. The CDR3 totals 14 residues. CDR3 sequence (DNA): TGCGCCAGCAGCTTGGGTGGCGAGGCGGATACGCAGTATTTT. Amino acid sequence: CASSLGGEADTQYF.

The CDR3 DNA sequence: TGTGCCAGCAGCCCCACCGGAGATCAGCCCCAGCATTTT. As protein: CASSPTGDQPQHF. The rearrangement links TRBV6-4 to TRBJ1-5; D is unclear. The germline V and J ends were trimmed by 6 bases and 5 bases, with 11 bases remaining between them. Germline-derived CDR1 and CDR2 are MRHNA and SNTAGT. This CDR3 is built from 13 residues.

The gene calls are TRBV6-5 and TRBJ2-1, with 9 bases that match TRBD1. This CDR3 contains 12 residues. J gave up 8 bases and V 6 bases, and 2 bases lay outside the gene matches. CDR1 is MNHEY, CDR2 SVGAGI, per germline. This CDR3 is CASSRTGDEQFF. In nucleotides, the CDR3 is TGTGCCAGCAGCCGGACAGGGGATGAGCAGTTCTTC.

The chain is built from TRBV19 and TRBJ1-2, with 9 bases aligning to TRBD1. J was trimmed by 8 bases and V by 7 bases; bases with no gene match: 11. Germline CDR1 reads LNHDA; CDR2 reads SQIVND (reference sequence). The CDR3 runs to 14 residues. CDR3 coding DNA: TGTGCCAGTACTCCGGGACAGGGCTCAAAAGGCTACACCTTC. Amino acids: CASTPGQGSKGYTF.

A few counts support this clone. This chain uses TRBV27 with TRBJ1-5; D possibly corresponds to TRBD1 (6 bases). This CDR3 spans 14 amino acids. Germline V gene data show CDR1 as MNHEY and CDR2 as SMNVEV (reference sequence). V dropped 5 bases and J dropped 3 bases, with 11 bases sitting between them. CDR3 residues: CASSPWDINQPQHF. Here the CDR3 DNA reads TGTGCCAGCAGTCCCTGGGACATCAATCAGCCCCAGCATTTT.

The sample holds one count of this clone. The chain joins TRBV27 to TRBJ2-5; TRBD2 matches at 8 bases. With V trimmed by 8 bases and J by 5 bases, 13 bases remained unmatched. This CDR3 contains 15 residues. CDR1 and CDR2 from the germline V gene are MNHEY and SMNVEV (reference sequence). CDR3 amino acids: CASRATTGLGETQYF. DNA for the CDR3: TGTGCCAGCCGCGCTACAACGGGACTAGGGGAGACCCAGTACTTC.

The gene calls are TRBV10-3 and TRBJ2-7, with 9 positions matching TRBD1. Trimming removed 4 bases from V and 5 bases from J; junction bases left unmatched: 9. Germline V gives CDR1 ENHRY, CDR2 SYGVKD. The CDR3 sequence is 15 residues long. CDR3 in amino acids: CAISGRTGELDEQYF. The DNA for the CDR3 is TGTGCCATCAGTGGTAGGACAGGGGAATTGGACGAGCAGTACTTC.

The gene calls are TRBV5-1 and TRBJ2-7; tentative D call: TRBD2 (6 bases). V lost 0 bases, J lost 0 bases, and 10 bases lay in between. This CDR3 comprises 15 residues. Germline CDR1 is SGHRS and CDR2 is YFSETQ. The CDR3 reads CASSLGLAYSYEQYF. The CDR3 DNA follows: TGCGCCAGCAGCTTGGGGCTAGCGTACTCCTACGAGCAGTACTTC.

A single count supports this clone. The chain combines TRBV10-3 with TRBJ2-3, with 10 bases fitting TRBD2. Germline V gene lookup returns CDR1 ENHRY and CDR2 SYGVKD. The CDR3 has 14 amino acids. Germline trimming cut 5 bases from V and 6 bases from J; bases unmatched to any gene: 5. CDR3 residues: CAISQLAGHDTQYF. Written as DNA, the CDR3 is TGTGCCATCAGTCAACTAGCGGGGCATGATACGCAGTATTTT.

A single count supports this clone. This chain connects TRBV7-2 to TRBJ1-5; no clear D. CDR3 length: 13 residues. Trimming took 4 bases from V and 5 from J, leaving 9 bases between them. In germline, CDR1 is SGHTA, CDR2 FQGNSA. CDR3: CASSSTRDQPQHF. CDR3 DNA sequence: TGTGCCAGCAGCTCCACCCGGGATCAGCCCCAGCATTTT.

V and J are TRBV10-2 and TRBJ2-3; TRBD2 matches at 9 bases. The CDR3 has 19 residues. The germline V gene encodes CDR1 WSHSY and CDR2 SAAADI. The J segment lost 2 bases and the V segment lost 6 bases, leaving 18 bases of the junction unmatched. CDR3 in amino acids: CASRSRWGLAGRDTDTQYF. As DNA, the CDR3 is TGCGCCAGCAGGAGTCGGTGGGGACTAGCCGGGCGGGACACAGATACGCAGTATTTT.

V and J are TRBV5-1 and TRBJ1-3; weak D call: TRBD1 (6 bases). Germline assignment: CDR1 SGHRS and CDR2 YFSETQ. Trimming stripped 3 bases from V and 0 bases from J, with 13 bases between. The CDR3 spans 16 residues. The CDR3 reads CASSWGPGDSGNTIYF. CDR3 bases: TGCGCCAGCAGCTGGGGACCAGGGGACTCTGGAAACACCATATATTTT.

The chain uses TRBV9 and TRBJ2-5; 7 bases match TRBD1. The V and J ends lost 0 bases and 4 bases, in that order; junction bases with no gene match: 6. The CDR3 spans 15 residues. The germline V gene encodes CDR1 SGDLS and CDR2 YYNGEE. This CDR3 is CASSVEPQGVETQYF. The CDR3, as DNA: TGTGCCAGCAGCGTAGAGCCCCAGGGGGTAGAGACCCAGTACTTC.

The chain recombines TRBV19 with TRBJ1-1; D is unclear. The V and J ends lost 7 bases and 1 base respectively, with 13 bases between them. CDR1 is LNHDA, CDR2 SQIVND, per germline (reference sequence). The CDR3 is 14 amino acids. Here the CDR3 DNA reads TGTGCCAGTAAGTCCTGGCGGACGAACACTGAAGCTTTCTTT. Amino acid sequence: CASKSWRTNTEAFF.

CDR3 sequence (DNA): TGCGCCAGCAGCCAAGATAGGGACTGGTCCTACGAGCAGTACTTC. Translating gives CASSQDRDWSYEQYF. This chain joins TRBV4-3 and TRBJ2-7, with D possibly TRBD2 on 6 matching bases. The CDR3 has 15 amino acids. Germline V gives CDR1 LGHNA, CDR2 YSLEER. The V gene lost 0 bases and the J gene lost 1 base, with 10 bases spanning the gap.